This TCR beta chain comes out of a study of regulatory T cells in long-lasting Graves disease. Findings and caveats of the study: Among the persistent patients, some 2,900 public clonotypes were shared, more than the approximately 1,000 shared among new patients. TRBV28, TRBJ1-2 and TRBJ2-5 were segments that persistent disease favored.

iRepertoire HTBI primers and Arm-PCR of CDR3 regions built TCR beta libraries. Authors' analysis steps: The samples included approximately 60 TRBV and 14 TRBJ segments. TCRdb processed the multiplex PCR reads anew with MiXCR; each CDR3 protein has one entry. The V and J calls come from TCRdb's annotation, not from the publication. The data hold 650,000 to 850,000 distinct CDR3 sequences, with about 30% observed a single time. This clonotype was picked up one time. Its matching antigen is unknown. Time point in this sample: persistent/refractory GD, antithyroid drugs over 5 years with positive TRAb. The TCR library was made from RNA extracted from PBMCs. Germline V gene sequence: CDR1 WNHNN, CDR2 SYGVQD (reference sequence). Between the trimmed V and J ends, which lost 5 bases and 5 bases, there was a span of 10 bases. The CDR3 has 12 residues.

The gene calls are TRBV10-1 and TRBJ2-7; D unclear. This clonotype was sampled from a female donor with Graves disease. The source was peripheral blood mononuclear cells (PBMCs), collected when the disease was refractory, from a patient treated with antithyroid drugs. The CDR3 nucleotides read TGCGCCAGCAGTCCAGGTCGCAACGAGCAGTACTTC. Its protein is CASSPGRNEQYF.